Below, one TCR beta chain is given with its context. Its antigen remains unknown. Per germline, CDR1 SGDLS and CDR2 YYNGEE. V lost 3 bases and J 5 bases, leaving 11 bases between the germline ends. This CDR3 contains 14 residues. The data were obtained in a study of T cells after yellow fever vaccination. On the study more broadly: Libraries from low-cell-number fractions were prepared with the SMART-Seq v4 Ultra Low Input RNA kit. Study outcomes and limitations: Overall, a small share of clonotypes was seen in both CD4 and CD8 compartments. The booster saw the reappearance of most primary-vaccination clones (approximately 97% CD4, roughly 90% CD8).

Synthesis of TCR cDNA relied on 5'RACE template switching, which attached a universal primer site and UMIs. TCRdb fed the 5' RACE reads into MiXCR, producing one record per CDR3 protein. The sample lists some 320,000 distinct CDR3 sequences, over 4% occurring once. The source of this sequence is a man between 18 and 29 years old who received the YFV17D yellow fever vaccine. The chain combines TRBV9 with TRBJ1-4; TRBD1 is a possible D gene (5 bases). The sample was PBMCs, taken 5 days after the yellow fever booster vaccination. CDR3 amino acids: CASSGTGRNEKLFF. The CDR3 DNA follows: TGTGCCAGCAGCGGGACGGGACGGAATGAAAAACTGTTTTTT.